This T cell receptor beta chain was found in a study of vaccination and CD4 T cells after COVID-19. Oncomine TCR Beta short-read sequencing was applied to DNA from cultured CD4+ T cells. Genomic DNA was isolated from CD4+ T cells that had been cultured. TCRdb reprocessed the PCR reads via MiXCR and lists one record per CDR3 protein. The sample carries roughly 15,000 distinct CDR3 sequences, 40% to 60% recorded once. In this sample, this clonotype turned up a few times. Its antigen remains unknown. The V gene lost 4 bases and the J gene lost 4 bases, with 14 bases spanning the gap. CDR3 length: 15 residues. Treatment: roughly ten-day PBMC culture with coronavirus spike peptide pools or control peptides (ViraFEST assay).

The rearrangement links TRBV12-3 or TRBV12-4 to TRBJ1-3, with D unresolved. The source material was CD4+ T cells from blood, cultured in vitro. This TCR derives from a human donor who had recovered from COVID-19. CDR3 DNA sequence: TGTGCCAGCAGTTCTACCCATCGCTGGGGAAACACCATATATTTT. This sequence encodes CASSSTHRWGNTIYF.